Listed below are T cell receptor beta chains from one sample, sequenced in a study of cytomegalovirus exposure and HLA in healthy donors. Sequencing used immunoSEQ multiplex PCR; TCRdb keeps in-frame clones, though not all of them. Among 40,000 to 45,000 clones listed, about half were seen once. The sample comprised PBMCs. The receptors were gathered from a man aged 55 to 69 in good health and CMV-seronegative. Each CDR3 is given with its conserved first and last residue. The D gene is left open where the match is weak. Size values are once, few and many counts, or a class for expanded clones, and some rows have none.

J gene | V gene | clone size | D gene | CDR3 protein | CDR3 DNA
TRBJ2-7 | TRBV7-9 | - | - | CASTDVSTGAPLYEQYF | TGTGCCAGCACCGATGTATCGACAGGCGCTCCTCTCTACGAGCAGTACTTC
TRBJ2-1 | TRBV7-9 | - | TRBD2 | CASSLAGLAGGPDNEQFF | TGTGCCAGCAGCTTAGCGGGACTAGCGGGAGGGCCCGACAATGAGCAGTTCTTC
TRBJ2-1 | TRBV6-6 | - | TRBD2 | CASSSSSGRYEQFF | TGTGCCAGCAGTTCGAGTAGCGGGAGATATGAGCAGTTCTTC
TRBJ2-7 | TRBV21-1 | - | - | CASSPAWGLPWEQYF | TGTGCCAGCAGCCCAGCATGGGGCCTACCCTGGGAGCAGTACTTC
TRBJ1-1 | TRBV7-8 | - | - | CASSAQNTEAFF | TGTGCCAGCAGCGCACAGAACACTGAAGCTTTCTTT
TRBJ2-7 | TRBV29-1 | once | - | CSVEGSGDEQYF | TGCAGCGTTGAGGGCTCAGGGGACGAGCAGTACTTC
TRBJ2-1 | TRBV6-5 | - | - | CASSPTSEGDNEQFF | TGTGCCAGCAGCCCAACTAGCGAGGGGGACAATGAGCAGTTCTTC
TRBJ2-7 | TRBV28 | - | - | CATRASATYEQYF | TGTGCCACCAGGGCTAGCGCCACCTACGAGCAGTACTTC
TRBJ2-6 | TRBV6-5 | few | - | CASNSPSGANVLTF | TGTGCCAGCAATAGCCCCTCTGGGGCCAACGTCCTGACTTTC
TRBJ1-1 | TRBV2 | - | TRBD1 | CATTAAGGFEAFF | TGTGCCACCACCGCGGCAGGGGGGTTTGAAGCTTTCTTT
TRBJ1-2 | TRBV19 | once | - | CASSTGTGYGYTF | TGTGCCAGTAGTACAGGAACTGGGTATGGCTACACCTTC
TRBJ2-5 | TRBV5-1 | few | - | CASSSPPQETQYF | TGCGCCAGCAGCTCCCCTCCTCAAGAGACCCAGTACTTC
TRBJ1-3 | TRBV7-9 | once | - | CASSLVPGNTIYF | TGTGCCAGCAGCTTAGTTCCAGGAAACACCATATATTTT
TRBJ1-5 | TRBV2 | - | - | CASRARSSNQPQHF | TGTGCCAGCAGGGCGCGGAGTAGCAATCAGCCCCAGCATTTT
TRBJ1-4 | TRBV28 | few | TRBD1 | CASSYGTGYEKLFF | TGTGCCAGCAGTTATGGGACAGGGTATGAAAAACTGTTTTTT
TRBJ1-1 | TRBV29-1 | - | TRBD1 | CSVEGTGNTEAFF | TGCAGCGTTGAGGGGACAGGGAACACTGAAGCTTTCTTT
TRBJ2-2 | TRBV7-9 | - | - | CASSSTRLSKRSTGELFF | TGTGCCAGCAGCTCCACTCGACTTAGTAAGCGGAGCACCGGGGAGCTGTTTTTT
TRBJ1-5 | TRBV6-1 | - | - | CASSEGHDQPQHF | TGTGCCAGCAGTGAGGGGCACGATCAGCCCCAGCATTTT
TRBJ2-7 | TRBV6-5 | - | - | CASSLPGYGQYF | TGTGCCAGCAGTCTACCGGGGTACGGGCAGTACTTC
TRBJ1-2 | TRBV7-8 | - | TRBD1 | CASSLTGVDYGYTF | TGTGCCAGCAGCTTAACAGGGGTGGACTATGGCTACACCTTC
TRBJ2-2 | TRBV2 | - | - | CASGRAATNTGELFF | TGTGCCAGCGGCCGAGCGGCTACGAACACCGGGGAGCTGTTTTTT
TRBJ2-1 | TRBV28 | - | - | CASNQATSYNEQFF | TGTGCCAGCAATCAGGCGACATCCTACAATGAGCAGTTCTTC
TRBJ2-7 | TRBV4-1 | - | - | CASSQVGAGQVIYEQYF | TGCGCCAGCAGCCAAGTCGGAGCGGGACAGGTAATCTACGAGCAGTACTTC
TRBJ1-1 | TRBV30 | - | - | CAWSVGAANTEAFF | TGTGCCTGGAGTGTAGGGGCGGCGAACACTGAAGCTTTCTTT
TRBJ2-2 | TRBV5-1 | - | - | CASSYKQGSGGELFF | TGCGCCAGCAGCTATAAGCAGGGGTCAGGCGGGGAGCTGTTTTTT
TRBJ1-1 | TRBV30 | - | TRBD1 | CAWSVKAAGGNAFF | TGTGCCTGGAGTGTAAAGGCGGCAGGGGGTAATGCTTTCTTT
TRBJ2-7 | TRBV7-2 | - | - | CASSAMAVSYEQYF | TGTGCCAGCAGCGCGATGGCGGTCTCCTACGAGCAGTACTTC
TRBJ1-1 | TRBV6-6 | - | TRBD1 | CASNLQGVGTEAFF | TGTGCCAGCAACCTACAGGGGGTCGGCACTGAAGCTTTCTTT
TRBJ1-1 | TRBV30 | few | - | CAWSASRAHTEAFF | TGTGCCTGGAGTGCCTCCAGGGCCCACACTGAAGCTTTCTTT
TRBJ1-1 | TRBV29-1 | - | - | CSVEQFEAFF | TGCAGCGTTGAACAGTTCGAAGCTTTCTTT
TRBJ2-7 | TRBV7-2 | - | TRBD1 | CASSLGDRVYEQYF | TGTGCCAGCAGCTTAGGGGACAGGGTCTACGAGCAGTACTTC
TRBJ2-6 | TRBV29-1 | - | TRBD2 | CSGMGGSSAGANVLTF | TGCAGCGGGATGGGGGGGAGTAGTGCTGGGGCCAACGTCCTGACTTTC
TRBJ1-1 | TRBV5-4 | - | - | CASSLPGVANTEAFF | TGTGCCAGCAGCTTGCCAGGGGTTGCGAACACTGAAGCTTTCTTT
TRBJ2-1 | TRBV5-8 | medium-sized | - | CASSLITSYYNEQFF | TGTGCCAGCAGCTTGATTACTAGCTACTACAATGAGCAGTTCTTC
TRBJ2-7 | TRBV6-6 | few | - | CASRAYQGLASEQYF | TGTGCCAGCAGGGCTTACCAGGGGTTAGCTTCCGAGCAGTACTTC
TRBJ2-2 | TRBV5-4 | - | TRBD2 | CASSFVAGPTGELFF | TGTGCCAGCAGCTTTGTAGCGGGTCCCACCGGGGAGCTGTTTTTT
TRBJ1-1 | TRBV30 | few | - | CASRGQLNTEAFF | TGTGCCTCTAGAGGGCAGTTGAACACTGAAGCTTTCTTT
TRBJ1-1 | TRBV7-3 | - | TRBD1 | CASSSQGASTEAFF | TGTGCCAGCAGCTCTCAGGGGGCTAGCACTGAAGCTTTCTTT
TRBJ1-5 | TRBV30 | - | - | CAWSVPGGNQPQHF | TGTGCCTGGAGTGTACCCGGGGGCAATCAGCCCCAGCATTTT
TRBJ1-1 | TRBV7-9 | - | - | CASSLARGGAFF | TGTGCCAGCAGCTTAGCGCGGGGGGGGGCTTTCTTT
TRBJ2-5 | TRBV2 | - | - | CASSPDSGAQYF | TGTGCCAGCAGCCCGGACTCGGGCGCCCAGTACTTC
TRBJ2-7 | TRBV7-9 | - | TRBD2 | CASSLWLAGALDEQYF | TGTGCCAGCAGCTTATGGCTAGCGGGGGCCCTTGACGAGCAGTACTTC
TRBJ2-7 | TRBV30 | - | TRBD2 | CAWSGGGGKLYEQYF | TGTGCCTGGAGTGGCGGGGGGGGGAAGCTGTACGAGCAGTACTTC
TRBJ2-1 | TRBV6-1 | few | - | CASRNTRVNEQFF | TGTGCCAGCAGGAACACCAGGGTCAATGAGCAGTTCTTC
TRBJ2-5 | TRBV14 | - | TRBD1 | CASSQGAGGAGTQYF | TGTGCCAGCAGCCAAGGCGCAGGGGGCGCAGGGACCCAGTACTTC
TRBJ1-1 | TRBV19 | - | TRBD1 | CASSSRDRANEAFF | TGTGCCAGTAGTAGCCGGGACAGGGCTAATGAAGCTTTCTTT
TRBJ2-6 | TRBV5-1 | - | - | CASMWSSGANVLTF | TGCGCCAGCATGTGGAGCTCTGGGGCCAACGTCCTGACTTTC
TRBJ2-3 | TRBV4-1 | - | TRBD2 | CASSQDRLAGVEDTQYF | TGCGCCAGCAGCCAAGATAGACTAGCGGGAGTGGAAGATACGCAGTATTTT
TRBJ1-2 | TRBV29-1 | - | - | CSDDRGYTF | TGCAGCGACGACAGGGGCTACACCTTC
TRBJ1-3 | TRBV6-5 | few | - | CASSNGRLSGNTIYF | TGTGCCAGCAGTAACGGGAGGCTCTCTGGAAACACCATATATTTT
TRBJ2-5 | TRBV30 | few | - | CAWSRGSQETQYF | TGTGCCTGGAGTCGGGGGAGCCAAGAGACCCAGTACTTC
TRBJ2-7 | TRBV30 | - | - | CAWSVGQSLEQYF | TGTGCCTGGAGTGTTGGACAGTCGCTCGAGCAGTACTTC